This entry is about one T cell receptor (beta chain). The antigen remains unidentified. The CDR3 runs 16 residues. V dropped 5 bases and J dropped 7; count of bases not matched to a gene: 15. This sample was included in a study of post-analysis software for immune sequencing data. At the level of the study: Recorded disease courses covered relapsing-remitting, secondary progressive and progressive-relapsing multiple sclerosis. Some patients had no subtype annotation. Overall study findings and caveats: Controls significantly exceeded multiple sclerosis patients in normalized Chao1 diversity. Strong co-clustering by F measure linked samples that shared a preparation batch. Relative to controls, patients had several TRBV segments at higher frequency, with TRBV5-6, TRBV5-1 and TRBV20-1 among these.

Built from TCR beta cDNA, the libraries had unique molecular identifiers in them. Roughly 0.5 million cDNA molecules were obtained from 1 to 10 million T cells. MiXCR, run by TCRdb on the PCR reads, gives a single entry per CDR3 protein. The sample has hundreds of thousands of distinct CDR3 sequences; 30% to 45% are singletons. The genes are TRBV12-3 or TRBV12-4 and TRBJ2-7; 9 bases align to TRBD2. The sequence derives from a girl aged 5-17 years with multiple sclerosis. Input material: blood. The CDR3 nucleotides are TGTGCCAGCAGTCCTCAGGGAATAGCGGGAGTGGTTGAGCAGTACTTC. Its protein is CASSPQGIAGVVEQYF.